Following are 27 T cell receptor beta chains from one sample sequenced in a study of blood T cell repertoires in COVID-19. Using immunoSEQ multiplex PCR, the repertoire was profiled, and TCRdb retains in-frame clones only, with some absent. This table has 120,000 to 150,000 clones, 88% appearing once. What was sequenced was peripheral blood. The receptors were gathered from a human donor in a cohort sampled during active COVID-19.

The CDR3 sequence is CSVARGNEQFF. The CDR3 region has the DNA TGCAGCGTTGCCCGGGGCAATGAGCAGTTCTTC. This sequence joins TRBV29-1 and TRBJ2-1; possibly TRBD2 for D (5 bases). CDR1 SQVTM and CDR2 ANQGSEA come from the germline V gene. Trimming took 4 bases from V and 6 from J, leaving 7 bases between them. CDR3 size: 11 residues.

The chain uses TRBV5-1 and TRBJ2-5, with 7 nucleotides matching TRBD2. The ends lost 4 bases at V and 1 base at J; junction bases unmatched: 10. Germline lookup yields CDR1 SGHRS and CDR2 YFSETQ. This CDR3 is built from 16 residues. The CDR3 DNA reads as TGCGCCAGCAGCCTCCCGGCGGGGGTGAGCCAAGAGACCCAGTACTTC. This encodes CASSLPAGVSQETQYF.

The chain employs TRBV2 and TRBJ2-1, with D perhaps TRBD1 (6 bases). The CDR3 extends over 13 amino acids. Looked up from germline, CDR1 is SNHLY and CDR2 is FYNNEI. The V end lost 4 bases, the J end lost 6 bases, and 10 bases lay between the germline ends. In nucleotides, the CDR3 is TGTGCCAGCAGTGCTTACAGGGCCAATGAGCAGTTCTTC. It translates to CASSAYRANEQFF.

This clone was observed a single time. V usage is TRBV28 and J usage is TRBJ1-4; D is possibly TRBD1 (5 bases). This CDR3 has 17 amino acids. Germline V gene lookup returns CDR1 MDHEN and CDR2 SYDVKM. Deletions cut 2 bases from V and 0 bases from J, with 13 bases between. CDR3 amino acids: CASSLGAATATNEKLFF. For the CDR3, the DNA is TGTGCCAGCAGTTTAGGGGCAGCTACAGCAACTAATGAAAAACTGTTTTTT.

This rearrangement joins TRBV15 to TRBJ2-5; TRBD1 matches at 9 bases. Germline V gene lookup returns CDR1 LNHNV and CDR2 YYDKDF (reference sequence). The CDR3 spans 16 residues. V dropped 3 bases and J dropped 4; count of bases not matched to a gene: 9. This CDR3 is CATSSLRDRATETQYF. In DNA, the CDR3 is TGTGCCACCAGCAGCCTCCGGGACAGGGCAACAGAGACCCAGTACTTC.

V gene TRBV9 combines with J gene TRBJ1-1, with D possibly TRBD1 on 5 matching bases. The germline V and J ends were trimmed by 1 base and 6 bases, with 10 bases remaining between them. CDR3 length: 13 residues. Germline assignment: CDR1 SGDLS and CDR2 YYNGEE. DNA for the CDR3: TGTGCCAGCAGCGTACGGGGGAGGTCTGAAGCTTTCTTT. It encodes CASSVRGRSEAFF.

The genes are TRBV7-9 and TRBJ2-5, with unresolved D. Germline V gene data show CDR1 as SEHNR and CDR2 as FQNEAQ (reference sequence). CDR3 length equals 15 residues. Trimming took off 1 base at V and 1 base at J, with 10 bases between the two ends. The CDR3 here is CASSLVLASQETQYF. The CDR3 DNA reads TGTGCCAGCAGCTTAGTATTGGCATCCCAAGAGACCCAGTACTTC.

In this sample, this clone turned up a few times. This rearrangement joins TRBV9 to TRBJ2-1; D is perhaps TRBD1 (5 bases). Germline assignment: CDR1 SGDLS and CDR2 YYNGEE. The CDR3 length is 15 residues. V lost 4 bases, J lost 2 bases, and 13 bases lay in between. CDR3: CASSPPPGPYNEQFF. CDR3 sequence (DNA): TGTGCCAGCAGCCCTCCCCCAGGGCCCTACAATGAGCAGTTCTTC.

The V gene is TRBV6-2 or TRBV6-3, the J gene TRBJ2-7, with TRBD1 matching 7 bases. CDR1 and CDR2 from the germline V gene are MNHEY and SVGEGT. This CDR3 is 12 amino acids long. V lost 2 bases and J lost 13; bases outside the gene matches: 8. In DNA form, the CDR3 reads TGTGCCAGCAGTTACCTCACGGGACAGTCCTACTTC. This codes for CASSYLTGQSYF.

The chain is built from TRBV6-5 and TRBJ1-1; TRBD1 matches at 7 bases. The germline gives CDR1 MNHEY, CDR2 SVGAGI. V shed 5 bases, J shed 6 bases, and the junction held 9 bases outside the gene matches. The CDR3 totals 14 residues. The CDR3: CASSLTGSSPEAFF. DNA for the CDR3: TGTGCCAGCAGTCTGACAGGGAGCTCCCCTGAAGCTTTCTTT.

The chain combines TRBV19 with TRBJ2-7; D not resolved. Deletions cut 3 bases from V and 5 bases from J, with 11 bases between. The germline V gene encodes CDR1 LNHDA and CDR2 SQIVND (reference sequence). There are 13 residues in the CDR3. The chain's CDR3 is CASSISSVDEQYF. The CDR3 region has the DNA TGTGCCAGTAGTATTTCGTCCGTTGACGAGCAGTACTTC.

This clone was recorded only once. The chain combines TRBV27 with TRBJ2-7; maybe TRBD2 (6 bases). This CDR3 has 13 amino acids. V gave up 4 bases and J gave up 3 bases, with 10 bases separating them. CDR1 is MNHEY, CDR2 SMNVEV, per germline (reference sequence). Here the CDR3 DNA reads TGTGCCAGCAGTTCGGGGGACGTCTACGAGCAGTACTTC. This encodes CASSSGDVYEQYF.

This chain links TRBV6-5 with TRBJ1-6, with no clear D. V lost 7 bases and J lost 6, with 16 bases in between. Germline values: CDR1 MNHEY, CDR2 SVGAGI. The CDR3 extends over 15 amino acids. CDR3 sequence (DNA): TGTGCCAGCACCCACCCGGGGTTTGGTAATTCACCCCTCCACTTT. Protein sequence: CASTHPGFGNSPLHF.

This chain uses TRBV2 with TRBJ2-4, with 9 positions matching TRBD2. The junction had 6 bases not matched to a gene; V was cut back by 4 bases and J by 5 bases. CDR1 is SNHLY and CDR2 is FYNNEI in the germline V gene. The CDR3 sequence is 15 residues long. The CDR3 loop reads CASSGPAGGENIQYF. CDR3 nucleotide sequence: TGTGCCAGCAGTGGCCCAGCGGGGGGTGAAAACATTCAGTACTTC.

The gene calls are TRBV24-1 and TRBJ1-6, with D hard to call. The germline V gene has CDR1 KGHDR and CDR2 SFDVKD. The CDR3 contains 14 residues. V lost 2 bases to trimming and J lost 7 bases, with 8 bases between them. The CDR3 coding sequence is TGTGCCACCAGTGATTCCCATTTGAATTCACCCCTCCACTTT. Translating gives CATSDSHLNSPLHF.

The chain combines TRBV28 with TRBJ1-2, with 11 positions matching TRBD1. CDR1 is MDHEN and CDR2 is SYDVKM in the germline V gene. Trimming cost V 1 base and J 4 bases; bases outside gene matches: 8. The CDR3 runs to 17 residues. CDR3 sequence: CASSLFTGTGGLYGYTF. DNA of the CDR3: TGTGCCAGCAGTTTATTCACGGGGACAGGGGGGCTCTATGGCTACACCTTC.

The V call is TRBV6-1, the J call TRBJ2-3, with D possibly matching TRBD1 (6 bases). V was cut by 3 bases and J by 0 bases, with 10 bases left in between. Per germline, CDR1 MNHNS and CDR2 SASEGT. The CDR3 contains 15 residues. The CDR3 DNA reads TGTGCCAGCAGTGAGCTTAGGGGGAGCACAGATACGCAGTATTTT. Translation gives CASSELRGSTDTQYF.

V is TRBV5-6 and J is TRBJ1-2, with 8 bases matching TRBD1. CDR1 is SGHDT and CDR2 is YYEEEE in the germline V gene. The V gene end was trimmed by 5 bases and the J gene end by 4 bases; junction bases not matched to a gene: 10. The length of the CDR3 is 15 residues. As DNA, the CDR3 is TGTGCCAGCAGGACCGTGACAGGGGAGGCCTATGGCTACACCTTC. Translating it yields CASRTVTGEAYGYTF.

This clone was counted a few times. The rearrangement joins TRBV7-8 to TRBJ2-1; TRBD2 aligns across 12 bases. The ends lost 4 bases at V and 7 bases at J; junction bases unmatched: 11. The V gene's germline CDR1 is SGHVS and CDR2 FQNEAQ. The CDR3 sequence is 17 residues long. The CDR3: CASSYQSTSGGQNEQFF. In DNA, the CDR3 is TGTGCCAGCAGCTACCAATCGACTAGCGGGGGCCAGAATGAGCAGTTCTTC.

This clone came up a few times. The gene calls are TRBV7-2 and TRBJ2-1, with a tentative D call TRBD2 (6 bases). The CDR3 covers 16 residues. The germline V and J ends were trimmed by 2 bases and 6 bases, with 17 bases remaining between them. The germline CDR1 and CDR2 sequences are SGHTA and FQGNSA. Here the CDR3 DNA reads TGTGCCAGCAGCTTATATGGCGGGGACGGATTCAATGAGCAGTTCTTC. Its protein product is CASSLYGGDGFNEQFF.

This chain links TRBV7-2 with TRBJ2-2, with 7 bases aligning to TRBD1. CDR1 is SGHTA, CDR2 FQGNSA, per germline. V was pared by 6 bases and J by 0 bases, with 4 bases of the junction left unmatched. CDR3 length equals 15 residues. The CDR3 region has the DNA TGTGCCAGCAGTCCCGGGACAGCGAACACCGGGGAGCTGTTTTTT. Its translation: CASSPGTANTGELFF.

The CDR3 spells CASSYETGGTEAFF. The CDR3 nucleotides read TGTGCCAGCAGTTACGAGACAGGGGGCACTGAAGCTTTCTTT. The V gene is TRBV6-6, the J gene TRBJ1-1, with 9 bases lining up with TRBD1. From germline, CDR1 is MNHNY and CDR2 SVGAGI (reference sequence). V shed 2 bases, J shed 4 bases, and the junction held 2 bases outside the gene matches. The CDR3 runs to 14 residues.

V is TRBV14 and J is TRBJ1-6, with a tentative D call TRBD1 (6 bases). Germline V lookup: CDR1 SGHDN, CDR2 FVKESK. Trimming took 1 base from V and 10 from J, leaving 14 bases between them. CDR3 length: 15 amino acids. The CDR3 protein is CASSQVIQGGSPLHF. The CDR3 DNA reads TGTGCCAGCAGCCAAGTTATACAGGGTGGATCACCCCTCCACTTT.

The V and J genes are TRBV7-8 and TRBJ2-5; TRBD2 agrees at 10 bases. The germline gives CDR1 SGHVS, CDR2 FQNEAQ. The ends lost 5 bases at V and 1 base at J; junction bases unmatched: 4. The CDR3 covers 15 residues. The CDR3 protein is CASSPRTSGQETQYF. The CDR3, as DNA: TGTGCCAGCAGCCCCCGGACTAGCGGCCAAGAGACCCAGTACTTC.

The CDR3, as DNA: TGTGCCAGCATTCCCGACAGGGGTTTCACAGATACGCAGTATTTT. It codes for CASIPDRGFTDTQYF. The chain combines TRBV5-4 with TRBJ2-3; 8 nucleotides match TRBD1. Germline CDR1 and CDR2: SGHNT and YYREEE (reference sequence). V was clipped by 6 bases and J by 2 bases; unmatched bases: 8. CDR3 size: 15 residues.

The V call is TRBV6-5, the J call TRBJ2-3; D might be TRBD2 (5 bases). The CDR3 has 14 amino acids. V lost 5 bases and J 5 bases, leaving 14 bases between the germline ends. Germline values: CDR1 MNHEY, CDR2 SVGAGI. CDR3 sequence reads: CASSPTGFEDTQYF. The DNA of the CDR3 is TGTGCCAGCAGTCCAACGGGATTTGAAGATACGCAGTATTTT.

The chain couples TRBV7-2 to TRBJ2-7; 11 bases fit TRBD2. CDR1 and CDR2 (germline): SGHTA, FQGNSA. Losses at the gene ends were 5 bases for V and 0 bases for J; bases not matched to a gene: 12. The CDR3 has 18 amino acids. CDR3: CASSPGGLAGGRSYEQYF. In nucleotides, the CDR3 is TGTGCCAGCAGCCCGGGGGGTCTAGCGGGGGGTCGCTCCTACGAGCAGTACTTC.